This is a list of T cell receptor beta chains from one sample in a study of cytomegalovirus exposure and HLA in healthy donors. Profiling relied on immunoSEQ multiplex PCR, and the TCRdb table lists in-frame clones only, not all of them. The sample carries tens of thousands of clones, more than 60% recorded once. Sequenced input: PBMCs. Source of these receptors: a man aged 45-60 years in good health and CMV-seropositive. Each CDR3 is given with its conserved first and last residue. A D gene is named only where the DNA matches it firmly. Clone size is not always given. Where it is, it says once, few, many or a class for expanded clones.

>16|TRBD2|TRBJ2-1|TRBV5-6|-
TGTGCCAGCAGCTTGGGACTAGCGGGAGGGTACAATGAGCAGTTCTTC
CASSLGLAGGYNEQFF
>12|-|TRBJ2-5|TRBV6-1|-
TGTGCCAGCACCGCGCGCCAAGAGACCCAGTACTTC
CASTARQETQYF
>15|-|TRBJ2-7|TRBV4-1|-
TGCTCCAGCAGCCAAGTGGCGGGAAGCATTGACGAGCAGTACTTC
CSSSQVAGSIDEQYF
>17|TRBD2|TRBJ2-5|TRBV27|-
TGTGCCAGCAGTTTATCGCATTCGACTAGCGGGCAAGAGACCCAGTACTTC
CASSLSHSTSGQETQYF
>15|-|TRBJ2-3|TRBV5-1|-
TGCGCCAGCAGCCCCAGATCCGAAAGCACAGATACGCAGTATTTT
CASSPRSESTDTQYF
>13|-|TRBJ2-7|TRBV6-5|-
TGTGCCAGCAGGGGCCCGTCTTACTACGAGCAGTACTTC
CASRGPSYYEQYF
>17|TRBD2|TRBJ2-5|TRBV18|-
TGTGCCAGCTCACCCAATCTAGCGGGGGTAAACCAAGAGACCCAGTACTTC
CASSPNLAGVNQETQYF
>20|TRBD1|TRBJ1-3|TRBV7-8|-
TGTGCCAGCAGCCTGCGGGACAGGGGAACGGTGTCCATCTCTGGAAACACCATATATTTT
CASSLRDRGTVSISGNTIYF
>15|-|TRBJ1-4|TRBV13|-
TGTGCCAGCAGCTTACGGACACTGAATAATGAAAAACTGTTTTTT
CASSLRTLNNEKLFF
>13|-|TRBJ2-7|TRBV5-1|few
TGCGCCAGCAGCTTGGGGAGCGTTGGCGAGCAGTACTTC
CASSLGSVGEQYF
>13|TRBD1|TRBJ1-5|TRBV2|-
TGTGCCAGCAGCGTGACAGGGATTCAGCCCCAGCATTTT
CASSVTGIQPQHF
>14|TRBD1|TRBJ2-7|TRBV27|-
TGTGCCAGCAGTTACCGGGACAGCGGTTACGAGCAGTACTTC
CASSYRDSGYEQYF
>13|-|TRBJ2-1|TRBV7-2|-
TGTGCCAGCCGCGGCGGGACCTACAATGAGCAGTTCTTC
CASRGGTYNEQFF
>15|TRBD2|TRBJ2-1|TRBV6-4|-
TGTGCCAGCAGTGATAGCGGGAGCTCCTACAATGAGCAGTTCTTC
CASSDSGSSYNEQFF
>19|-|TRBJ2-3|TRBV4-2|-
TGTGCCAGCAGCCAAGGTGTGGAGATACGCAGTACTAGCACAGATACGCAGTATTTT
CASSQGVEIRSTSTDTQYF
>15|TRBD2|TRBJ2-1|TRBV28|-
TGTGCCAGCAGTTCTAGCGGGAGCTCCTACAATGAGCAGTTCTTC
CASSSSGSSYNEQFF
>15|TRBD1|TRBJ2-7|TRBV6-5|-
TGTGCCAGCAGTCCGCGACAGGGGGCGGCTTACGAGCAGTACTTC
CASSPRQGAAYEQYF